Each of the 3 T cell receptor beta chains below was sequenced from the same sample in a study of identical twins. In TCRdb, the 5' RACE reads were re-called with MiXCR into one record per CDR3 protein. The table has 430,000 or so distinct CDR3 sequences, about 24% seen once. These same data were also listed under a study on T cells expressing NK-cell markers.

The sequenced sample was CD4+ T cells sorted from blood. The receptors derive from a woman aged 18-29 years in good health.

In this sample, this clonotype turned up a few times. This chain connects TRBV12-3 or TRBV12-4 to TRBJ1-1; TRBD1 aligns across 11 bases. V lost 5 bases to trimming and J lost 3 bases; unmatched junction nucleotides: 2. CDR3 length: 14 amino acids. The CDR3 DNA reads TGTGCCAGCAGTGGACAGGGGGCGTACACTGAAGCTTTCTTT. This encodes CASSGQGAYTEAFF.

V is TRBV5-1 and J is TRBJ1-1; D is perhaps TRBD1 (6 bases). The length of the CDR3 is 14 residues. The ends were cut back, 4 bases at V and 1 base at J, with 11 bases in the middle. Germline V lookup: CDR1 SGHRS, CDR2 YFSETQ. CDR3 loop: CASSGGSGNTEAFF. The CDR3 nucleotides are TGCGCCAGCAGCGGGGGCTCCGGGAACACTGAAGCTTTCTTT.

V is TRBV12-3 or TRBV12-4 and J is TRBJ2-1; 11 bases fit TRBD2. Trimming took 6 bases from V and 2 from J; bases not matched to a gene: 3. The CDR3 spans 15 residues. CDR3 protein: CASSGTSGPYNEQFF. Written as DNA, the CDR3 is TGTGCCAGCAGCGGGACTAGCGGACCCTACAATGAGCAGTTCTTC.